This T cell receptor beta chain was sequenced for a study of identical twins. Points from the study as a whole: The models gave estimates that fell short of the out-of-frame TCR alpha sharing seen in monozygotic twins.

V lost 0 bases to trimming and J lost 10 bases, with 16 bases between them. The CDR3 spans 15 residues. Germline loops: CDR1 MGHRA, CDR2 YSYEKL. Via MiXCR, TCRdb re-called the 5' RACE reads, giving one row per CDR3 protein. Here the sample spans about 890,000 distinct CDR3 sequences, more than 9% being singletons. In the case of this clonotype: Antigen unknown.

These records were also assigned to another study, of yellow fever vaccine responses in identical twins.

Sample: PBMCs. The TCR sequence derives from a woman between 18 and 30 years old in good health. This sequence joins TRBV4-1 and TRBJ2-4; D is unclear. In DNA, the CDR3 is TGCGCCAGCAGCCAAGATAGGAGCTCCTTGGATATTCAGTACTTC. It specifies CASSQDRSSLDIQYF.